What follows describes a single T cell receptor beta chain. The data are from a study of blood T cells in healthy people across ages. With a J-beta primer mix and a sample-barcoded 5' primer, a second PCR ran about 7 to 12 cycles. Via MiXCR, TCRdb re-called the 5' RACE reads, giving one row per CDR3 protein. The sample has approximately 690,000 distinct CDR3 sequences; 35% to 50% are singletons. V gave up 5 bases and J gave up 10 bases; unmatched junction bases: 9. This CDR3 has 15 amino acids. Germline V gene sequence: CDR1 PRHDT, CDR2 FYEKMQ (reference sequence). The chain uses TRBV13 and TRBJ1-6, with TRBD1 matching 9 bases. The source is a man older than 75 in good health. Sample: blood. The CDR3 protein is CASSKDRGPYSPLHF. In DNA, the CDR3 is TGTGCCAGCAGCAAGGACAGGGGTCCCTACTCACCCCTCCACTTT. The whole variable domain, remainder taken from reference TRBV13 and TRBJ1-6, is AAGVIQSPRHLIKEKRETATLKCYPIPRHDTVYWYQQGPGQDPQFLISFYEKMQSDKGSIPDRFSAQQFSDYHSELNMSSLELGDSALYFCASSKDRGPYSPLHFGNGTRLTVT.